This TCR beta chain comes out of a study of cytomegalovirus exposure and HLA in healthy donors. For the study at large: An early release of data contained tens of millions of unique TCRs, which came from HLA-typed donors.

Overall study results and limits: The authors later linked a missense DCLRE1C variant to TCR beta V- and J-gene trimming. Among the CMV-associated chains, three were confirmed in vitro as specific for CMV antigens. Reportedly, fewer N-insertions than the roughly 600-donor mean appeared in an Asian-associated ancestry cluster in a later analysis.

The PCR contained 60 Vbeta and 13 Jbeta primers. Libraries were prepared by immunoSEQ multiplex PCR; TCRdb keeps only in-frame clonotypes and omits some of them. Among some 120,000 clones, more than 70% were seen once, and the ten largest hold about 9.1%. As regards this clone: Antigen unknown.

Trimming removed 5 bases at V and 10 bases at J, with 14 bases between. The CDR3 totals 12 residues. Germline V gives CDR1 MNHNY, CDR2 SVGAGI (reference sequence). This chain uses TRBV6-6 with TRBJ1-2; D perhaps matches TRBD1 (5 bases). Input material: PBMCs. The receptor comes from a woman between 45 and 60 years old in good health and CMV-seropositive. The CDR3 region has the DNA TGTGCCAGCAGTAATCCAGGGTCGGACTACACCTTC. Protein sequence: CASSNPGSDYTF.